The 10 T cell receptor beta chains in this list originate from one sample, sequenced in a study of blood T cell repertoires in COVID-19. Assay used: immunoSEQ multiplex PCR; TCRdb lists only in-frame clones, some missing. The data show roughly 120,000 clones, roughly 85% seen once. Sequencing was carried out using peripheral blood. The receptors were sampled from a man in his forties with acute or convalescent COVID-19.

This clone was counted between two and nine times. The rearrangement uses TRBV21-1 and TRBJ2-7; whether TRBD1, the table's D call, matches the DNA was not checked. TRBV21-1 is deemed a pseudogene. CDR3 length: 15 residues. The CDR3 spells CASSPRNRGLYEQYF. The CDR3 DNA reads as TGTGCCAGCAGCCCCCGAAACAGGGGTCTGTACGAGCAGTACTTC.

The chain recombines TRBV12-3 or TRBV12-4 with TRBJ1-1; D gene unclear. The CDR3 is 13 residues long. Trimming removed 4 bases at V and 0 bases at J, with 6 bases between. This CDR3 is CASSSSLNTEAFF. For the CDR3, the DNA is TGTGCCAGCAGTTCCTCCTTGAACACTGAAGCTTTCTTT.

V and J are TRBV11-2 and TRBJ2-5, with 10 bases aligning to TRBD2. This CDR3 spans 19 amino acids. The V segment lost 1 base and the J segment 5 bases; nucleotides outside the gene matches: 16. The V gene's germline CDR1 is SGHAT and CDR2 FQNNGV. CDR3 residues: CASSLVYLAGGPTRETQYF. In DNA form, the CDR3 reads TGTGCCAGCAGCTTAGTATATTTAGCGGGGGGCCCTACGCGGGAGACCCAGTACTTC.

The J gene is TRBJ1-1, the V gene TRBV7-9, with D perhaps matching TRBD1 (6 bases). The V gene lost 7 bases and the J gene lost 3 bases, with 12 bases spanning the gap. Germline V gives CDR1 SEHNR, CDR2 FQNEAQ (reference sequence). CDR3 length: 13 amino acids. The CDR3 loop is CASTLGGDTEAFF. The CDR3 bases are TGTGCCAGCACCCTAGGGGGGGACACTGAAGCTTTCTTT.

Only one count was recorded for this clone. The chain has TRBV28 and TRBJ2-6; 10 bases fit TRBD1. Germline V gives CDR1 MDHEN, CDR2 SYDVKM. Trimming took 4 bases from V and 1 from J; bases not matched to a gene: 4. The CDR3 length is 17 residues. CDR3 bases: TGTGCCAGCAGTTGGACAGGGGGGGAATCTGGGGCCAACGTCCTGACTTTC. Translated, it gives CASSWTGGESGANVLTF.

The genes are TRBV7-9 and TRBJ2-1, with 9 bases matching TRBD1. The length of the CDR3 is 13 residues. CDR1 SEHNR and CDR2 FQNEAQ come from the germline V gene (reference sequence). After removal of 8 bases from V and 9 bases from J, the junction contained 8 bases not matched to a gene. CDR3 protein: CASDGQGIPEQFF. In DNA, the CDR3 is TGTGCCAGCGACGGACAGGGGATTCCTGAGCAGTTCTTC. Full variable domain (missing parts from reference TRBV7-9 and TRBJ2-1): DTGVSQNPRHKITKRGQNVTFRCDPISEHNRLYWYRQTLGQGPEFLTYFQNEAQLEKSRLLSDRFSAERPKGSFSTLEIQRTEQGDSAMYLCASDGQGIPEQFFGPGTRLTVL.

The chain recombines TRBV11-2 with TRBJ2-7, with D possibly matching TRBD2 (6 bases). Germline assignment: CDR1 SGHAT and CDR2 FQNNGV. The CDR3 sequence is 15 residues long. V dropped 1 base and J dropped 3 bases, with 13 bases sitting between them. The CDR3 reads CASSLGSGVNYEQYF. The CDR3 nucleotides read TGTGCCAGCAGCTTAGGATCGGGGGTCAACTACGAGCAGTACTTC. Using reference TRBV11-2 and TRBJ2-7 for the parts outside the CDR3, the full variable domain is EAGVAQSPRYKIIEKRQSVAFWCNPISGHATLYWYQQILGQGPKLLIQFQNNGVVDDSQLPKDRFSAERLKGVDSTLKIQPAKLEDSAVYLCASSLGSGVNYEQYFGPGTRLTVT.

The chain has TRBV7-8 and TRBJ1-3; TRBD1 is a possible D gene (5 bases). The germline gives CDR1 SGHVS, CDR2 FQNEAQ. CDR3 length equals 17 residues. Between the trimmed V and J ends, which lost 0 bases and 1 base, there was a span of 13 bases. This chain's CDR3 is CASSLALWGASGNTIYF. In nucleotides, the CDR3 is TGTGCCAGCAGCTTAGCGCTATGGGGCGCGTCTGGAAACACCATATATTTT.

This chain links TRBV4-3 with TRBJ1-2; D remains unclear. This CDR3 has 17 amino acids. Germline V gene sequence: CDR1 LGHNA, CDR2 YSLEER. V was cut by 0 bases and J by 4 bases, with 18 bases left in between. The CDR3 nucleotides read TGCGCCAGCAGCCAAGAAGGAACGCGGTCTAAAATCTATGGCTACACCTTC. Translated, it gives CASSQEGTRSKIYGYTF.

This clone was observed a handful of times. The rearrangement links TRBV29-1 to TRBJ2-7, with 10 nucleotides matching TRBD2. With 3 bases clipped from V and 4 bases from J, the junction kept 15 bases outside the gene matches. Germline CDR1 reads SQVTM; CDR2 reads ANQGSEA. This CDR3 contains 17 residues. The CDR3 loop reads CSVESPRLAGGGYEQYF. DNA for the CDR3: TGCAGCGTTGAGTCCCCCAGATTAGCGGGGGGCGGGTACGAGCAGTACTTC.